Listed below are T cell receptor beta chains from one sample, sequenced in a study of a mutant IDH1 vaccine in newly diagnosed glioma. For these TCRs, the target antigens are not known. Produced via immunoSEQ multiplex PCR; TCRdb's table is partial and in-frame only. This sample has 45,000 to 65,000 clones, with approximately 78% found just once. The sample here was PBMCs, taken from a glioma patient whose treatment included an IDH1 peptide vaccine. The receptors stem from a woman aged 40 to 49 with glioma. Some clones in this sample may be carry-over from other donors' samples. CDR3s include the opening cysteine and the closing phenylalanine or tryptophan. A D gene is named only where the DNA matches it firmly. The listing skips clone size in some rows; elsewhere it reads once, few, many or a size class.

CDR3nt: TGTGCCAGCTCACCAATCGGGACATCACCTTCCTCCTACGAACAGTACTTC; CDR3aa: CASSPIGTSPSSYEQYF; d_gene: -; v_gene: TRBV18; abundance: -; j_gene: TRBJ2-7
CDR3nt: TGTGCCAGCAGTGAACGGCAGATCACCGGGGAGCTGTTTTTT; CDR3aa: CASSERQITGELFF; d_gene: -; v_gene: TRBV2; abundance: -; j_gene: TRBJ2-2
CDR3nt: TGTGCCAGCAGCTTACGCTTCTCCTACGAGCAGTACTTC; CDR3aa: CASSLRFSYEQYF; d_gene: -; v_gene: TRBV7-8; abundance: -; j_gene: TRBJ2-7
CDR3nt: TGTGCCAGCAGCTTGGAGGGACAGGGGTCTTTGGAGACCCAGTACTTC; CDR3aa: CASSLEGQGSLETQYF; d_gene: TRBD1; v_gene: TRBV5-5; abundance: once; j_gene: TRBJ2-5
CDR3nt: TGTGCCATCGGCTTCGAAGGGGACGAGCAGTACTTC; CDR3aa: CAIGFEGDEQYF; d_gene: -; v_gene: TRBV10-3; abundance: few; j_gene: TRBJ2-7
CDR3nt: TGTGCCAGCAGTTTACAGGTAATAAGCCCGAATACGCAGTATTTT; CDR3aa: CASSLQVISPNTQYF; d_gene: -; v_gene: TRBV27; abundance: -; j_gene: TRBJ2-3
CDR3nt: TGTGCCAGCAAAGACAGGGGAATCACTGAAGCTTTCTTT; CDR3aa: CASKDRGITEAFF; d_gene: TRBD1; v_gene: TRBV27; abundance: once; j_gene: TRBJ1-1
CDR3nt: TGTGCCAGCAGCGCTCCAGGGATTTTAGACGAGCAGTACTTC; CDR3aa: CASSAPGILDEQYF; d_gene: -; v_gene: TRBV5-4; abundance: -; j_gene: TRBJ2-7
CDR3nt: TGTGCTAGTGGTCCCCTCCAGCTAAAGTACACTGAAGCTTTCTTT; CDR3aa: CASGPLQLKYTEAFF; d_gene: -; v_gene: TRBV12-5; abundance: few; j_gene: TRBJ1-1
CDR3nt: TGTGCCTGGACCTTTGACGGGACTAACGAGCAGTACTTC; CDR3aa: CAWTFDGTNEQYF; d_gene: TRBD2; v_gene: TRBV30; abundance: -; j_gene: TRBJ2-7
CDR3nt: TGTGCCAATCGAGAGCGATCCTACGAGCAGTACTTC; CDR3aa: CANRERSYEQYF; d_gene: -; v_gene: TRBV25-1; abundance: -; j_gene: TRBJ2-7
CDR3nt: TGTGCCAGCTCACCACCTCGGGCAGGTCGAACCTACACCTTC; CDR3aa: CASSPPRAGRTYTF; d_gene: -; v_gene: TRBV18; abundance: -; j_gene: TRBJ1-2
CDR3nt: TGTGCCACCAGCAGGACGTGGGGTGGGGGGACACCCTTCACTGGGGCCAACGTCCTGACTTTC; CDR3aa: CATSRTWGGGTPFTGANVLTF; d_gene: -; v_gene: TRBV15; abundance: -; j_gene: TRBJ2-6
CDR3nt: TGCAGTGCAAGGACAGACACTGAAGCTTTCTTT; CDR3aa: CSARTDTEAFF; d_gene: -; v_gene: TRBV20-1; abundance: -; j_gene: TRBJ1-1
CDR3nt: TGTGCCAGCAGCCCATTTCCGGGACGGGGGAACACCGGGGAGCTGTTTTTT; CDR3aa: CASSPFPGRGNTGELFF; d_gene: -; v_gene: TRBV7-3; abundance: -; j_gene: TRBJ2-2
CDR3nt: TGTGCCAGCAAGCAGGGGGGGGAGACCCAGTACTTC; CDR3aa: CASKQGGETQYF; d_gene: -; v_gene: TRBV27; abundance: -; j_gene: TRBJ2-5
CDR3nt: TGTGCCAGTAGTATCTCTCAGGGGGCGCGGTTCAATCAGCCCCAGCATTTT; CDR3aa: CASSISQGARFNQPQHF; d_gene: TRBD1; v_gene: TRBV19; abundance: few; j_gene: TRBJ1-5
CDR3nt: TGTGCCAGCAGCTCGGCTGGCCAAGGGACCCAGTACTTC; CDR3aa: CASSSAGQGTQYF; d_gene: -; v_gene: TRBV7-3; abundance: -; j_gene: TRBJ2-5